The 22 T cell receptor beta chains below come from one sample, sequenced in a study of long-term antiretroviral therapy in people with HIV. At survey level, the immunoSEQ assay was run in its v3.0 version. Assay used: immunoSEQ multiplex PCR; TCRdb lists only in-frame clones, some missing. The data hold 20,000 to 25,000 clones, with 65% to 85% observed a single time. The starting material was unsorted PBMCs, obtained about 1.8 years before starting antiretroviral therapy. Source of these receptors: a woman in her thirties or forties with HIV.

The V call is TRBV5-4, the J call TRBJ1-1; D uncertain. The CDR3 extends over 14 amino acids. CDR1 and CDR2 from the germline V gene are SGHNT and YYREEE (reference sequence). V was pared by 2 bases and J by 5 bases, with 13 bases between. The CDR3 loop reads CASSLEGWLTEAFF. CDR3 coding DNA: TGTGCCAGCAGCTTAGAAGGGTGGTTAACTGAAGCTTTCTTT.

This sequence joins TRBV11-2 and TRBJ2-7; D is unresolved. The length of the CDR3 is 14 residues. Germline values: CDR1 SGHAT, CDR2 FQNNGV. V lost 3 bases, J lost 6 bases, and 15 bases lay in between. The CDR3 is CASSFSDPRSEQYF. CDR3 nucleotide sequence: TGTGCCAGCAGCTTCTCGGACCCACGCTCCGAGCAGTACTTC. The variable domain in full, completed from reference TRBV11-2 and TRBJ2-7, reads EAGVAQSPRYKIIEKRQSVAFWCNPISGHATLYWYQQILGQGPKLLIQFQNNGVVDDSQLPKDRFSAERLKGVDSTLKIQPAKLEDSAVYLCASSFSDPRSEQYFGPGTRLTVT.

This clone was recorded a few times. In DNA form, the CDR3 reads TGTGCCAGCAGTCTGACAGTCTACTACGAGCAGTACTTC. This sequence encodes CASSLTVYYEQYF. The chain couples TRBV27 to TRBJ2-7; D may be TRBD1 (5 bases). V was shortened by 5 bases and J by 3 bases, with 11 bases between the two germline ends. There are 13 residues in the CDR3. In germline, CDR1 is MNHEY, CDR2 SMNVEV (reference sequence).

V and J are TRBV18 and TRBJ1-2; TRBD1 matches 10 bases. CDR3 length equals 14 residues. Germline loops: CDR1 KGHSH, CDR2 LQKENI. With V trimmed by 3 bases and J by 7 bases, 5 bases remained unmatched. The CDR3 sequence is CASSPEGQGTGYTF. The CDR3 region has the DNA TGTGCCAGCTCACCGGAGGGACAGGGGACTGGCTACACCTTC.

Here the CDR3 DNA reads TGCAGCGTTGAACCCCCGGGACAGGTCACTGAAGCTTTCTTT. Amino acid sequence: CSVEPPGQVTEAFF. The chain combines TRBV29-1 with TRBJ1-1, with 8 bases aligning to TRBD1. Per germline, CDR1 SQVTM and CDR2 ANQGSEA. CDR3 length: 14 residues. Trimming took 2 bases from V and 4 from J; bases not matched to a gene: 6.

This sequence joins TRBV5-6 and TRBJ2-1; no clear D gene. CDR3 length: 13 residues. Germline V gene data show CDR1 as SGHDT and CDR2 as YYEEEE. The germline V and J ends were trimmed by 4 bases and 9 bases, with 14 bases remaining between them. CDR3 DNA: TGTGCCAGCAGCCATAGACCAGGCCTTGAGCAGTTCTTC. Amino acids: CASSHRPGLEQFF.

This clone has just one count. The chain combines TRBV18 with TRBJ2-2, with D perhaps given as TRBD1 or TRBD2 (6 bases each). This CDR3 spans 16 amino acids. Germline V CDR1 and CDR2: KGHSH, LQKENI. The V end lost 3 bases, the J end lost 0 bases, and 11 bases lay between the germline ends. This CDR3 is CASSPMGGANTGELFF. DNA for the CDR3: TGTGCCAGCTCACCCATGGGGGGCGCGAACACCGGGGAGCTGTTTTTT. The variable domain in full, completed from reference TRBV18 and TRBJ2-2, reads NAGVMQNPRHLVRRRGQEARLRCSPMKGHSHVYWYRQLPEEGLKFMVYLQKENIIDESGMPKERFSAEFPKEGPSILRIQQVVRGDSAAYFCASSPMGGANTGELFFGEGSRLTVL.

This sequence joins TRBV15 and TRBJ2-1; D assignment may be TRBD1 or TRBD2 (5 bases each). V was shortened by 1 base and J by 5 bases, with 12 bases between the two germline ends. CDR3 length equals 15 residues. The germline CDR1 and CDR2 sequences are LNHNV and YYDKDF (reference sequence). The CDR3 region is CATSRVHMGDNEQFF. The CDR3 DNA reads TGTGCCACCAGCAGAGTCCATATGGGGGACAATGAGCAGTTCTTC.

V and J are TRBV11-3 and TRBJ2-1; a weak D match, TRBD1 (6 bases). The V gene's germline CDR1 is SGHNT and CDR2 YENEEA. The CDR3 is made up of 16 amino acids. Between the trimmed V and J ends, which lost 2 bases and 2 bases, there was a span of 13 bases. The CDR3 protein is CASSLRTVTTYNEQFF. The CDR3 DNA reads as TGTGCCAGCAGCTTACGGACAGTAACGACCTACAATGAGCAGTTCTTC.

The chain is built from TRBV19 and TRBJ1-1; 7 bases align to TRBD1. The CDR3 loop spans 17 amino acids. J was trimmed by 0 bases and V by 3 bases; bases with no gene match: 10. Germline assignment: CDR1 LNHDA and CDR2 SQIVND (reference sequence). CDR3 bases: TGTGCCAGTAGTATCGTAGGACAGGTCACAATGAACACTGAAGCTTTCTTT. Residues: CASSIVGQVTMNTEAFF.

V usage is TRBV7-9 and J usage is TRBJ2-1, with no clear D. The V gene's germline CDR1 is SEHNR and CDR2 FQNEAQ (reference sequence). This CDR3 spans 13 amino acids. V was cut by 5 bases and J by 5 bases, with 10 bases left in between. The CDR3 reads CASSMTRNNEQFF. Written as DNA, the CDR3 is TGTGCCAGCAGCATGACGCGAAACAATGAGCAGTTCTTC.

In its sample, this clone was seen a few times. V and J are TRBV19 and TRBJ1-5; the match to TRBD1 covers 8 bases. The V gene's germline CDR1 is LNHDA and CDR2 SQIVND (reference sequence). The CDR3 contains 14 residues. V shed 6 bases and J 6 bases; nucleotides not matched to a gene: 7. The CDR3 sequence: CASRRTGGFQPQHF. CDR3 DNA sequence: TGTGCCAGTAGGAGAACAGGGGGATTTCAGCCCCAGCATTTT.

In its sample, this clone was seen a few times. The rearrangement uses TRBV11-3 and TRBJ2-2; possibly TRBD2 for D (5 bases). V was clipped by 1 base and J by 7 bases, with 10 bases between them. The CDR3 has 14 amino acids. CDR1 is SGHNT, CDR2 YENEEA, per germline. The CDR3 region has the DNA TGTGCCAGCAGCTTAGTCGAGGGTGGCGGGGAGCTGTTTTTT. This sequence encodes CASSLVEGGGELFF.

V and J are TRBV5-5 and TRBJ1-4, with 8 bases matching TRBD1. V lost 4 bases to trimming and J lost 4 bases; unmatched junction nucleotides: 9. The CDR3 totals 16 residues. CDR1 and CDR2 (germline): SGHKS, YYEKEE (reference sequence). This CDR3 reads CASSLTGGNRNEKLFF. The CDR3 nucleotides are TGTGCCAGCAGCCTTACAGGGGGGAACCGTAATGAAAAACTGTTTTTT.

The genes are TRBV21-1 and TRBJ2-4; the table's D call of TRBD2 was not tested on the DNA. TRBV21-1 constitutes a pseudogene. CDR3 length: 16 amino acids. The CDR3 reads CASTRALQQRKNIQYF. CDR3 bases: TGTGCCAGCACGCGGGCGCTACAGCAAAGAAAAAACATTCAGTACTTC.

V usage is TRBV7-9 and J usage is TRBJ2-7; D gene uncertain. The V gene's germline CDR1 is SEHNR and CDR2 FQNEAQ (reference sequence). Trimming left V 5 bases short and J 3 bases short, with 14 bases between. CDR3 size: 14 residues. The CDR3 is CASSLEKHHYEQYF. The CDR3 DNA reads as TGTGCCAGCAGCCTTGAGAAACACCACTACGAGCAGTACTTC.

The J gene is TRBJ2-7, the V gene TRBV18; tentatively, D is TRBD1 or TRBD2 (6 bases each). The CDR3 extends over 14 amino acids. Germline V gives CDR1 KGHSH, CDR2 LQKENI. V was shortened by 1 base and J by 4 bases, with 11 bases between the two germline ends. The chain's CDR3 is CASSPQGGGYEQYF. As DNA, the CDR3 is TGTGCCAGCTCACCACAAGGAGGGGGGTACGAGCAGTACTTC.

The chain joins TRBV6-6 to TRBJ1-2; tentative D call: TRBD1 (5 bases). Germline V gives CDR1 MNHNY, CDR2 SVGAGI (reference sequence). CDR3 length: 13 residues. Trimming cost V 6 bases and J 3 bases, with 11 bases left between them. The CDR3 spells CASRPPGHYGYTF. CDR3 nucleotides: TGTGCCAGCAGACCACCAGGGCACTATGGCTACACCTTC.

This clone was observed a single time. The chain combines TRBV9 with TRBJ2-2, with 8 bases matching TRBD1. V shed 2 bases and J 8 bases; nucleotides not matched to a gene: 8. Germline CDR1 SGDLS, CDR2 YYNGEE. The CDR3 is 15 amino acids. The CDR3 sequence: CASSVLLTGEGELFF. CDR3 sequence (DNA): TGTGCCAGCAGCGTCCTCCTGACAGGGGAAGGGGAGCTGTTTTTT.

V and J are TRBV7-2 and TRBJ2-7; perhaps TRBD1 as D (7 bases). The CDR3 is 14 amino acids. Per the germline V gene, CDR1 is SGHTA and CDR2 is FQGNSA. V lost 5 bases, J lost 3 bases, and 14 bases lay in between. This CDR3 is CASSPRQGGYEQYF. CDR3 coding DNA: TGTGCCAGCAGCCCCAGACAGGGAGGCTACGAGCAGTACTTC.

The V call is TRBV7-9, the J call TRBJ2-5, with 12 bases that match TRBD2. This CDR3 contains 17 residues. J gave up 7 bases and V 5 bases, and 14 bases lay outside the gene matches. Germline V gene sequence: CDR1 SEHNR, CDR2 FQNEAQ (reference sequence). CDR3 sequence reads: CASSPTSSGGAWGTQYF. The CDR3 region has the DNA TGTGCCAGCAGCCCTACCTCTAGCGGGGGGGCTTGGGGGACCCAGTACTTC. The full variable domain, with the rest looked up from reference TRBV7-9 and TRBJ2-5, is DTGVSQNPRHKITKRGQNVTFRCDPISEHNRLYWYRQTLGQGPEFLTYFQNEAQLEKSRLLSDRFSAERPKGSFSTLEIQRTEQGDSAMYLCASSPTSSGGAWGTQYFGPGTRLLVL.

This clone is medium-sized (0.01 to 0.1%) in the sample. This chain links TRBV27 with TRBJ2-3; possibly TRBD1 or TRBD2 for D (5 bases each). CDR1 and CDR2 (germline): MNHEY, SMNVEV (reference sequence). V gave up 0 bases and J gave up 3 bases, with 13 bases separating them. CDR3 length equals 16 residues. CDR3 sequence: CASSLSLGGVTDTQYF. The DNA of the CDR3 is TGTGCCAGCAGTTTATCCCTTGGGGGAGTGACAGATACGCAGTATTTT.